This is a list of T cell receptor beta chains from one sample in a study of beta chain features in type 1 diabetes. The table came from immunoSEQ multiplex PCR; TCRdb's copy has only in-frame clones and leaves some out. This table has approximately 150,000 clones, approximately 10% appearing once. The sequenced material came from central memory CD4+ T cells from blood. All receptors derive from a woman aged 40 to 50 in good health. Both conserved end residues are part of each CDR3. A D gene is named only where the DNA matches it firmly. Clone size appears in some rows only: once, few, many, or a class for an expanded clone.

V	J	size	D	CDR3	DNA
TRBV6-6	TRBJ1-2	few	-	CASSLLPTVDYGYTF	TGTGCCAGCAGCTTACTGCCCACAGTGGATTATGGCTACACCTTC
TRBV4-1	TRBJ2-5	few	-	CASRSHDLETQYF	TGCGCCAGCCGATCACATGATCTGGAGACCCAGTACTTC
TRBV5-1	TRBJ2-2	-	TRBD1	CASREQGADTGELFF	TGCGCCAGCAGGGAACAGGGGGCCGACACCGGGGAGCTGTTTTTT
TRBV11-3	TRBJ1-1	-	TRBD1	CASSLVSGGSSEAFF	TGTGCCAGCAGCTTAGTGTCAGGGGGCTCGTCCGAAGCTTTCTTT
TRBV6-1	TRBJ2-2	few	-	CAIGAVGNTGELFF	TGTGCCATCGGAGCCGTCGGGAACACCGGGGAGCTGTTTTTT
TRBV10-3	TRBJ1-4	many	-	CAISESQRNEKLFF	TGTGCCATCAGTGAGTCGCAGCGTAATGAAAAACTGTTTTTT
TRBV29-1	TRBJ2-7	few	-	CSVPDRWGYEQYF	TGCAGCGTTCCAGACAGGTGGGGCTACGAGCAGTACTTC
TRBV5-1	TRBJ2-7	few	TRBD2	CASSPGTSGEQYF	TGCGCCAGCAGCCCCGGGACTAGCGGTGAGCAGTACTTC
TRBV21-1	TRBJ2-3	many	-	CASRVTGSDTQYF	TGTGCCAGCAGAGTAACAGGGAGCGATACGCAGTATTTT
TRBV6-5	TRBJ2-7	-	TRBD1	CASSSTGTGGSSEQYF	TGTGCCAGCAGTTCAACCGGGACAGGGGGCTCTAGCGAGCAGTACTTC
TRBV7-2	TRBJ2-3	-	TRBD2	CASSSRGGLAGGPLWTQYF	TGTGCCAGCAGCTCCCGGGGTGGACTAGCGGGGGGCCCTTTGTGGACGCAGTATTTT
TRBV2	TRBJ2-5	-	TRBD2	CASSARSGGPQETQYF	TGTGCCAGCAGTGCCCGCAGCGGGGGGCCCCAAGAGACCCAGTACTTC
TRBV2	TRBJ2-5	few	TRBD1	CASSRGTAQETQYF	TGTGCCAGCAGCCGAGGGACAGCTCAAGAGACCCAGTACTTC
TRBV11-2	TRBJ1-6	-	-	CASSRQAGNSPLHF	TGTGCCAGCAGCCGACAGGCGGGTAATTCACCCCTCCACTTT
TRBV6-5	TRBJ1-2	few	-	CASSYSRAIDGYTF	TGTGCCAGCAGTTACTCGAGAGCTATAGATGGCTACACCTTC
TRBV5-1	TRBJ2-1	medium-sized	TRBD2	CASSMPSGGLRYNEQFF	TGCGCCAGCAGCATGCCTAGCGGGGGTCTACGCTACAATGAGCAGTTCTTC
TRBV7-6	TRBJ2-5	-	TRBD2	CASSLPAGGQETQYF	TGTGCCAGCAGCTTACCAGCGGGGGGGCAAGAGACCCAGTACTTC
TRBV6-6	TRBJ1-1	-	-	CATRQSSENTEAFF	TGTGCCACCCGACAGAGTTCGGAGAACACTGAAGCTTTCTTT
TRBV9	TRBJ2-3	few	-	CASSVETRSLVYF	TGTGCCAGCAGCGTAGAGACTAGAAGCCTCGTGTATTTT
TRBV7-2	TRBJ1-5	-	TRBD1	CASSPRQGDQPQHF	TGTGCCAGCAGCCCACGACAGGGAGACCAGCCCCAGCATTTT
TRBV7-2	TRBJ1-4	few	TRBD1	CASSRTGDTSTNEKLFF	TGTGCCAGCAGTCGTACAGGGGACACATCAACTAATGAAAAACTGTTTTTT
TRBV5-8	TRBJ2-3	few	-	CASSLDFVSDTQYF	TGTGCCAGCAGCTTGGATTTCGTGTCAGATACGCAGTATTTT
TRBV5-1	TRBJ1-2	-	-	CASSRNGQIYGYTF	TGTGCCAGCAGCCGGAATGGGCAGATCTATGGCTACACCTTC
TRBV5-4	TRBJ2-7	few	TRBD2	CASSPSGGLSYEQYF	TGTGCCAGCAGTCCTAGCGGGGGGCTATCCTACGAGCAGTACTTC
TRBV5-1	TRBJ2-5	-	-	CASSRSSGETQYF	TGCGCCAGCAGCAGAAGTTCCGGGGAGACCCAGTACTTC
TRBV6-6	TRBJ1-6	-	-	CASSFGDSPLHF	TGTGCCAGCAGTTTCGGGGATTCACCCCTCCACTTT
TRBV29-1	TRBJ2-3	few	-	CSVSPGSGRTDTQYF	TGCAGCGTCAGCCCGGGGAGTGGGAGGACAGATACGCAGTATTTT
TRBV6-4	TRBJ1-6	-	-	CASSEWGVGSNSPLHF	TGTGCCAGCAGTGAATGGGGGGTCGGGTCAAATTCACCCCTCCACTTT
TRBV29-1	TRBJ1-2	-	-	CSVVQAVYGYTF	TGCAGCGTTGTCCAGGCCGTGTATGGCTACACCTTC
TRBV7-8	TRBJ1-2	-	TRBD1	CASSSRTGDGYTF	TGTGCCAGCAGCTCCCGGACAGGGGACGGCTACACCTTC
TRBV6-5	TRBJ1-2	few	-	CASSPGTGSYTF	TGTGCCAGCAGTCCGGGAACCGGGAGCTACACCTTC
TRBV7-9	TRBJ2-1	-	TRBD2	CASSLDLSSGNVNEQFF	TGTGCCAGCAGCTTAGATTTGTCTAGCGGCAATGTCAATGAGCAGTTCTTC
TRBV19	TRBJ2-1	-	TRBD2	CASSMGTSGGEPYDEQFF	TGTGCCAGTAGTATGGGGACTAGCGGGGGGGAACCTTACGATGAGCAGTTCTTC
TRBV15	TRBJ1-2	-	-	CATSRPDSIYGYTF	TGTGCCACCAGCAGACCCGACAGCATCTATGGCTACACCTTC
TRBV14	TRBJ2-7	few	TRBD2	CASSFRTSGYEQYF	TGTGCCAGCAGCTTCCGGACTAGCGGATACGAGCAGTACTTC
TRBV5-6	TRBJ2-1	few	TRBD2	CASSLGGGANNEQFF	TGTGCCAGCAGCTTAGGCGGGGGGGCGAACAATGAGCAGTTCTTC
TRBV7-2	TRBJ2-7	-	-	CASSLGQGYRYEQYF	TGTGCCAGCAGCTTAGGGCAGGGGTACAGGTACGAGCAGTACTTC
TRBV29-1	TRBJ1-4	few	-	CSVWDIEKLFF	TGCAGCGTATGGGACATCGAAAAACTGTTTTTT
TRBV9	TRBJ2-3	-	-	CASSVRGVVEDTQYF	TGTGCCAGCAGCGTGAGAGGCGTTGTGGAAGATACGCAGTATTTT
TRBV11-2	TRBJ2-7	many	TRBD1	CASSSGQGSSEQYF	TGTGCCAGCAGCTCCGGACAGGGAAGCAGCGAGCAGTACTTC
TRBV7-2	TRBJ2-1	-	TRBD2	CASSAGTSVYNEQFF	TGTGCCAGCAGCGCCGGGACTAGCGTTTACAATGAGCAGTTCTTC
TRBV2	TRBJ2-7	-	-	CASSDLTINEQYF	TGTGCCAGCAGTGACTTGACTATTAACGAGCAGTACTTC
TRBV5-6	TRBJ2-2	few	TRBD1	CASSVIGTGNTGELFF	TGTGCCAGCAGCGTGATTGGGACAGGGAACACCGGGGAGCTGTTTTTT
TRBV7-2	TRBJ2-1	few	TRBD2	CASSSTGLAGGYNEQFF	TGTGCCAGCAGCTCCACAGGACTAGCGGGGGGGTACAATGAGCAGTTCTTC
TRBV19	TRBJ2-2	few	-	CASSMGGTGELFF	TGTGCCAGTAGTATGGGGGGAACCGGGGAGCTGTTTTTT
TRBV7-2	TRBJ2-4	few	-	CASSLAGDSSTIQYF	TGTGCCAGCAGCTTAGCTGGCGACTCTTCAACCATTCAGTACTTC
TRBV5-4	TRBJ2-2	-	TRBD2	CASSLGGLTNTGELFF	TGTGCCAGCAGCTTGGGGGGACTAACGAACACCGGGGAGCTGTTTTTT
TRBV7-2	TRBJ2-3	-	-	CASSLVPGVVDTQYF	TGTGCCAGCAGCTTAGTGCCGGGGGTGGTCGATACGCAGTATTTT